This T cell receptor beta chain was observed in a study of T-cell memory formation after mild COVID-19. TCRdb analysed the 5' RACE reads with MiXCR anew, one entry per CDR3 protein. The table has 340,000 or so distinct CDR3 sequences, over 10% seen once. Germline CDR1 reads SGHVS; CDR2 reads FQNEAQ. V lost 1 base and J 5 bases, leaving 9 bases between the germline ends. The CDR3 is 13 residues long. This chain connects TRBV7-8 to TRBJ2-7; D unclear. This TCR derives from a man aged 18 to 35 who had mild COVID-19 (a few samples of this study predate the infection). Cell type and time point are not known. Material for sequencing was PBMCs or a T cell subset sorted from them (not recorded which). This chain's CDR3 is CASSLDLVNEQYV. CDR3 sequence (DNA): TGTGCCAGCAGCTTAGATTTGGTAAACGAGCAGTACGTC.